The clone carrying this TCR beta chain was recorded a few times. The data stem from a study of T cell repertoires in cytomegalovirus infection. TCRdb re-analysed the reads in MiXCR, keeping a single row per CDR3 protein. The table records about 530,000 distinct CDR3 sequences, 26% of them present only once. The CDR3 is 12 amino acids. The V end was cut by 9 bases, the J end by 4 bases, with 12 bases between. Germline V gene lookup returns CDR1 ENHRY and CDR2 SYGVKD. The sequence was obtained from a human donor in good health (CMV status not recorded). Some clones in this sample may be carry-over from other donors' samples. Material for sequencing was PBMCs. The chain is built from TRBV10-3 and TRBJ2-5, with D tentatively TRBD2 (5 bases). For the CDR3, the DNA is TGTGCCATAGCTAGCTACCGAGAGACCCAGTACTTC. Its protein product is CAIASYRETQYF.